The 26 T cell receptor beta chains listed next were all sequenced from one sample in a study of blood T cell repertoires in COVID-19. Measured with immunoSEQ multiplex PCR; TCRdb has only the in-frame clones, and not every one. The table includes under 95,000 clones, approximately 80% detected once. Sequenced input: peripheral blood. These receptors were taken from a woman aged 80 or over with active or convalescent COVID-19.

The V and J genes are TRBV5-6 and TRBJ2-7, with 7 bases aligning to TRBD1. J gave up 3 bases and V 4 bases, and 7 bases lay outside the gene matches. Germline values: CDR1 SGHDT, CDR2 YYEEEE. This CDR3 region has 14 residues. In DNA, the CDR3 is TGTGCCAGCAGCCAACAGGGGATATTCTACGAGCAGTACTTC. Translating it yields CASSQQGIFYEQYF.

CDR3 sequence (DNA): TGTGCCAGCAGCGTAGGGGCAGGGGTAGGAGAGACCCAGTACTTC. Translation: CASSVGAGVGETQYF. The chain recombines TRBV9 with TRBJ2-5; possibly TRBD1 for D (6 bases). The CDR3 is made up of 15 amino acids. In germline, CDR1 is SGDLS, CDR2 YYNGEE. Trimming cost V 0 bases and J 4 bases, with 13 bases left between them.

The rearrangement joins TRBV7-6 to TRBJ1-1, with D tentatively TRBD1 (6 bases). The CDR3 consists of 13 residues. The V gene's germline CDR1 is SGHVS and CDR2 FNYEAQ. The V and J ends lost 5 bases and 7 bases respectively, with 14 bases between them. This chain's CDR3 is CASSEFTGREAFF. In nucleotides, the CDR3 is TGTGCCAGCAGCGAATTTACAGGGCGTGAAGCTTTCTTT.

This clone was detected once. The V call is TRBV3-1 (or the pseudogene TRBV3-2), the J call TRBJ2-1, with TRBD2 identical over 11 bases. The V gene's germline CDR1 is LGHDT and CDR2 YNNKEL (reference sequence). The V segment lost 10 bases and the J segment 7 bases; nucleotides outside the gene matches: 9. The CDR3 is made up of 14 amino acids. Written as DNA, the CDR3 is TGTGCCACCTCGGGGCTAGCGGGGGGTAATGAGCAGTTCTTC. Amino acids: CATSGLAGGNEQFF.

The chain uses TRBV6-5 and TRBJ1-2; TRBD1 aligns across 9 bases. The CDR3 is made up of 15 amino acids. V lost 5 bases, J lost 3 bases, and 7 bases stayed unmatched. Germline loops: CDR1 MNHEY, CDR2 SVGAGI. The CDR3 bases are TGTGCCAGCAGTCTTGGACAGGGGATGTACTATGGCTACACCTTC. The encoded protein is CASSLGQGMYYGYTF.

This clone was seen a single time. V is TRBV3-1 (or the pseudogene TRBV3-2) and J is TRBJ2-2, with D perhaps matching TRBD1 (6 bases). V was pared by 4 bases and J by 15 bases, with 18 bases between. The CDR3 extends over 13 amino acids. Per the germline V gene, CDR1 is LGHDT and CDR2 is YNNKEL (reference sequence). Here the CDR3 DNA reads TGTGCCAGCAGCCGTTCCGGGACATGGGACGTGTTTTTT. Translating gives CASSRSGTWDVFF.

This clone has a handful of counts. This chain uses TRBV10-1 with TRBJ2-1, with 7 bases fitting TRBD2. Germline CDR1 WNHNN, CDR2 SYGVQD (reference sequence). Unmatched junction bases numbered 7, after V lost 5 bases and J lost 6 bases. The CDR3 spans 14 residues. CDR3 nucleotides: TGCGCCAGCAGTTTGACTAGCAGAAGCAATGAGCAGTTCTTC. It encodes CASSLTSRSNEQFF.

The rearrangement joins TRBV3-1 (or the pseudogene TRBV3-2) to TRBJ1-2; D is ambiguous. This CDR3 region has 14 residues. V was trimmed by 3 bases and J by 8 bases, leaving 16 bases between them. The V gene's germline CDR1 is LGHDT and CDR2 YNNKEL (reference sequence). CDR3 nucleotide sequence: TGTGCCAGCAGCCACCTAGAGACGCTCGTGGGCTACACCTTC. It yields the protein CASSHLETLVGYTF.

The V call is TRBV5-1, the J call TRBJ1-5, with TRBD1 matching over 7 bases. The germline V gene has CDR1 SGHRS and CDR2 YFSETQ. V was clipped by 0 bases and J by 7 bases; unmatched bases: 7. The CDR3 length is 15 residues. CDR3 in amino acids: CASSLEGGPEQPQHF. The CDR3 nucleotides read TGCGCCAGCAGCTTGGAAGGGGGCCCCGAGCAGCCCCAGCATTTT.

V is TRBV18 and J is TRBJ2-7; 8 bases fit TRBD1. The V gene's germline CDR1 is KGHSH and CDR2 LQKENI. V was clipped by 3 bases and J by 5 bases; unmatched bases: 9. This CDR3 comprises 15 residues. The chain's CDR3 is CASSPTGDGLHEQYF. The CDR3 coding sequence is TGTGCCAGCTCACCGACAGGGGACGGGCTCCACGAGCAGTACTTC.

V gene TRBV27 combines with J gene TRBJ2-3, with a possible D match to TRBD2 (5 bases). The CDR3 sequence is 14 residues long. Deletions cut 5 bases from V and 6 bases from J, with 15 bases between. Germline V gives CDR1 MNHEY, CDR2 SMNVEV (reference sequence). The CDR3, as DNA: TGTGCCAGCAGTGCCTCCGGGATTAGGGATACGCAGTATTTT. Translation gives CASSASGIRDTQYF.

V is TRBV18 and J is TRBJ2-1; D is uncertain. Trimming left V 1 base short and J 8 bases short, with 9 bases between. This CDR3 spans 13 amino acids. Per the germline V gene, CDR1 is KGHSH and CDR2 is LQKENI. CDR3 residues: CASSPQRLDEQFF. In nucleotides, the CDR3 is TGTGCCAGCTCACCACAGAGGTTGGATGAGCAGTTCTTC.

The chain joins TRBV7-2 to TRBJ1-4; the D is unclear. Germline-derived CDR1 and CDR2 are SGHTA and FQGNSA. V was trimmed by 1 base and J by 4 bases, leaving 13 bases between them. CDR3 length: 16 residues. The CDR3 nucleotides are TGTGCCAGCAGCTTAGGATCCCTAAGATTTAATGAAAAACTGTTTTTT. Protein product: CASSLGSLRFNEKLFF.

This rearrangement joins TRBV6-5 to TRBJ1-3; D not resolved. The germline gives CDR1 MNHEY, CDR2 SVGAGI. Deletions cut 0 bases from V and 4 bases from J, with 10 bases between. This CDR3 contains 15 residues. The CDR3 DNA reads as TGTGCCAGCAGTTACTCTTTGGCGCGGGGAAACACCATATATTTT. Protein: CASSYSLARGNTIYF.

The rearrangement joins TRBV28 to TRBJ2-3; tentative D call: TRBD1 (5 bases). The CDR3 has 16 amino acids. V gave up 5 bases and J gave up 2 bases, with 17 bases separating them. Looked up from germline, CDR1 is MDHEN and CDR2 is SYDVKM. The CDR3 sequence: CASSTRQRTFTDTQYF. The CDR3 nucleotides are TGTGCCAGCAGTACCCGACAGCGAACCTTCACAGATACGCAGTATTTT.

The chain couples TRBV7-2 to TRBJ2-7; TRBD1 is a possible D gene (5 bases). This CDR3 spans 14 amino acids. The V end lost 1 base, the J end lost 5 bases, and 12 bases lay between the germline ends. CDR1 and CDR2 (germline): SGHTA, FQGNSA. For the CDR3, the DNA is TGTGCCAGCAGCTTAGGCGGCAGGGTCCACGAGCAGTACTTC. Encoded protein: CASSLGGRVHEQYF.

In DNA, the CDR3 is TGCGCCAGCAGCCAAAACGGGGGGGCCAGCACAGATACGCAGTATTTT. Amino acids: CASSQNGGASTDTQYF. The chain carries TRBV4-3 and TRBJ2-3; the match to TRBD2 covers 8 bases. The J segment lost 0 bases and the V segment lost 2 bases, leaving 4 bases of the junction unmatched. The CDR3 is made up of 16 amino acids. Germline CDR1 LGHNA, CDR2 YSLEER.

In this sample, this clone turned up a few times. The gene calls are TRBV5-6 and TRBJ1-2; no firm D call. The CDR3 runs to 12 residues. Germline V gene data show CDR1 as SGHDT and CDR2 as YYEEEE. The V and J ends lost 0 bases and 2 bases respectively, with 2 bases between them. The CDR3 loop reads CASSLVNYGYTF. CDR3 in DNA: TGTGCCAGCAGCTTGGTAAACTATGGCTACACCTTC.

The chain has TRBV18 and TRBJ2-1; a weak D match, TRBD1 (6 bases). This CDR3 contains 15 residues. V gave up 3 bases and J gave up 4 bases, with 13 bases separating them. CDR1 is KGHSH, CDR2 LQKENI, per germline. The CDR3 DNA reads TGTGCCAGCTCACCTCTGGACAGCCATTACAATGAGCAGTTCTTC. This sequence encodes CASSPLDSHYNEQFF.

The chain carries TRBV4-1 and TRBJ2-1; D remains ambiguous. The germline V and J ends were trimmed by 3 bases and 7 bases, with 7 bases remaining between them. The CDR3 consists of 12 residues. The V gene's germline CDR1 is MGHRA and CDR2 YSYEKL. Written as DNA, the CDR3 is TGCGCCAGCAGCCATGCTACTAATGAGCAGTTCTTC. Protein product: CASSHATNEQFF.

The J gene is TRBJ2-2, the V gene TRBV7-3; weak D call: TRBD1 (5 bases). CDR3 length: 15 residues. Germline values: CDR1 SGHTA, CDR2 FQGTGA. V was shortened by 0 bases and J by 8 bases, with 13 bases between the two germline ends. CDR3 bases: TGTGCCAGCAGCTTAACGTTGGGCCAGGGTGGGGAGCTGTTTTTT. Its protein product is CASSLTLGQGGELFF.

This clone was seen many times. This chain joins TRBV10-3 and TRBJ1-2; D unresolved. The CDR3 sequence is 13 residues long. The germline V and J ends were trimmed by 7 bases and 2 bases, with 11 bases remaining between them. Germline V CDR1 and CDR2: ENHRY, SYGVKD. DNA of the CDR3: TGTGCCATCATGAGGGAGGACAACTATGGCTACACCTTC. Amino acids: CAIMREDNYGYTF.

This chain links TRBV28 with TRBJ1-2; TRBD1 might be the D (5 bases). The CDR3 is made up of 16 amino acids. Germline V gene sequence: CDR1 MDHEN, CDR2 SYDVKM. The germline V and J ends were trimmed by 2 bases and 0 bases, with 13 bases remaining between them. CDR3 sequence: CASSLGGTPTNYGYTF. The CDR3 nucleotides read TGTGCCAGCAGTTTAGGAGGGACGCCTACTAACTATGGCTACACCTTC.

The chain joins TRBV5-6 to TRBJ1-3; D unclear. Germline lookup yields CDR1 SGHDT and CDR2 YYEEEE. The V end lost 6 bases, the J end lost 2 bases, and 18 bases lay between the germline ends. This CDR3 region has 16 residues. The CDR3 bases are TGTGCCAGCACTTTCCGTTCCGGAGTGGCTGGAAACACCATATATTTT. Its translation is CASTFRSGVAGNTIYF.

The chain couples TRBV5-1 to TRBJ2-2; D perhaps matches TRBD1 (5 bases). Germline values: CDR1 SGHRS, CDR2 YFSETQ. Trimming took 4 bases from V and 0 from J, leaving 13 bases between them. This CDR3 comprises 16 residues. The CDR3 bases are TGCGCCAGCAGCCCCAGGGTTGGCTCGAACACCGGGGAGCTGTTTTTT. Translation: CASSPRVGSNTGELFF.

The rearrangement uses TRBV4-1 and TRBJ1-3; D is possibly TRBD1 (5 bases). The germline V gene has CDR1 MGHRA and CDR2 YSYEKL. Trimming removed 0 bases at V and 0 bases at J, with 9 bases between. This CDR3 is 16 amino acids long. CDR3 sequence: CASSQDDRYSGNTIYF. In DNA form, the CDR3 reads TGCGCCAGCAGCCAAGATGACAGATACTCTGGAAACACCATATATTTT.